Listed here are 13 T cell receptor beta chains from one sample, sequenced in a study of blood T cell repertoires in COVID-19. The table came from immunoSEQ multiplex PCR; TCRdb's copy has only in-frame clones and leaves some out. The sample includes some 250,000 clones, roughly 88% of them seen just once. Sequenced input: peripheral blood. Every receptor here comes from a woman aged 25 to 39 with acute or convalescent COVID-19.

V usage is TRBV5-1 and J usage is TRBJ2-7, with 12 bases fitting TRBD2. Germline loops: CDR1 SGHRS, CDR2 YFSETQ. The CDR3 contains 15 residues. V shed 2 bases and J 2 bases; nucleotides not matched to a gene: 2. The CDR3 loop is CASSFRLAGAYEQYF. CDR3 DNA sequence: TGCGCCAGCAGCTTTAGACTAGCGGGAGCCTACGAGCAGTACTTC. The variable domain in full, with the rest retrieved from reference TRBV5-1 and TRBJ2-7, is KAGVTQTPRYLIKTRGQQVTLSCSPISGHRSVSWYQQTPGQGLQFLFEYFSETQRNKGNFPGRFSGRQFSNSRSEMNVSTLELGDSALYLCASSFRLAGAYEQYFGPGTRLTVT.

The V gene is TRBV3-1 (or the pseudogene TRBV3-2), the J gene TRBJ2-3; D is uncertain. Trimming removed 0 bases at V and 3 bases at J, with 7 bases between. This CDR3 has 14 amino acids. CDR1 LGHDT and CDR2 YNNKEL come from the germline V gene (reference sequence). This CDR3 reads CASSQDGPTDTQYF. CDR3 DNA: TGTGCCAGCAGCCAAGATGGGCCTACAGATACGCAGTATTTT.

The count of this clone is one. The J gene is TRBJ2-7, the V gene TRBV7-9; TRBD2 agrees at 13 bases. Germline CDR1 and CDR2: SEHNR and FQNEAQ (reference sequence). Trimming took 5 bases from V and 0 from J; bases not matched to a gene: 4. CDR3 size: 16 residues. The CDR3 region has the DNA TGTGCCAGCAGCCAACTAGCGGGAGGGCCCTCCTACGAGCAGTACTTC. Translation: CASSQLAGGPSYEQYF.

This clone turned up a few times. The V gene is TRBV6-5, the J gene TRBJ1-2, with a possible D match to TRBD1 (6 bases). V lost 10 bases and J lost 1, with 16 bases in between. This CDR3 is 14 amino acids long. Germline CDR1 and CDR2: MNHEY and SVGAGI. The CDR3 sequence is CATRKGQNNYGYTF. The CDR3 nucleotides read TGTGCCACCCGGAAAGGACAGAATAACTATGGCTACACCTTC.

This clone appeared a single time. V and J are TRBV30 and TRBJ1-1, with D possibly matching TRBD1 (5 bases). The CDR3 is 14 residues long. Trimming cost V 5 bases and J 3 bases, with 16 bases left between them. The germline gives CDR1 GTSNPN, CDR2 SVGIG (reference sequence). The CDR3 nucleotides read TGTGCCTGGGGGACCCCCGGGAGCTACACTGAAGCTTTCTTT. This translates into CAWGTPGSYTEAFF.

DNA of the CDR3: TGTGCCAGCAGCACAACAGGGTTTGGGGAGCTGTTTTTT. It encodes CASSTTGFGELFF. V is TRBV5-4 and J is TRBJ2-2; D might be TRBD1 (6 bases). The CDR3 runs 13 residues. Trimming shortened V by 4 bases and J by 8 bases, and 12 bases separated the two germline ends. Germline V gene sequence: CDR1 SGHNT, CDR2 YYREEE (reference sequence).

The rearrangement uses TRBV4-3 and TRBJ1-1, with 8 bases that match TRBD1. With V trimmed by 0 bases and J by 4 bases, 16 bases remained unmatched. Germline V gives CDR1 LGHNA, CDR2 YSLEER. The CDR3 length is 19 residues. In DNA form, the CDR3 reads TGCGCCAGCAGCCAAGACCACGGCGGTGCAGGGGGCGCCGGCACTGAAGCTTTCTTT. It codes for CASSQDHGGAGGAGTEAFF.

CDR3 sequence: CASIRALQGFSGNTIYF. CDR3 sequence (DNA): TGTGCCAGCATCAGGGCCCTACAGGGATTCTCTGGAAACACCATATATTTT. The V and J genes are TRBV7-9 and TRBJ1-3, with D possibly TRBD1 on 6 matching bases. This CDR3 has 17 residues. Looked up from germline, CDR1 is SEHNR and CDR2 is FQNEAQ (reference sequence). Trimming cost V 7 bases and J 0 bases, with 19 bases left between them.

V usage is TRBV9 and J usage is TRBJ2-7, with TRBD2 identical over 9 bases. Germline-derived CDR1 and CDR2 are SGDLS and YYNGEE. This CDR3 has 14 amino acids. After removal of 0 bases from V and 5 bases from J, the junction contained 3 bases not matched to a gene. The CDR3 spells CASSVVAGDHEQYF. The CDR3 region has the DNA TGTGCCAGCAGCGTAGTAGCGGGAGACCACGAGCAGTACTTC.

This chain uses TRBV18 with TRBJ1-1; the D gene is possibly TRBD1 (6 bases). Germline CDR1 KGHSH, CDR2 LQKENI. CDR3 size: 14 residues. V was clipped by 1 base and J by 5 bases, with 11 bases between them. The DNA for the CDR3 is TGTGCCAGCTCACCACTACAGGGCTGGACTGAAGCTTTCTTT. Translating it yields CASSPLQGWTEAFF.

V is TRBV24-1 and J is TRBJ2-3; weak D call: TRBD1 (6 bases). Trimming left V 4 bases short and J 1 base short, with 11 bases between. The CDR3 totals 15 residues. The germline gives CDR1 KGHDR, CDR2 SFDVKD. CDR3 in DNA: TGTGCCACCAGTGACACAGGGTTAGGCACAGATACGCAGTATTTT. Protein sequence: CATSDTGLGTDTQYF.

The V call is TRBV5-1, the J call TRBJ2-7; 11 positions match TRBD2. This CDR3 contains 13 residues. Germline CDR1 is SGHRS and CDR2 is YFSETQ. The V and J ends lost 4 bases and 4 bases, in that order; junction bases with no gene match: 1. CDR3 in amino acids: CASSRTSGYEQYF. The CDR3, as DNA: TGCGCCAGCAGCCGGACTAGCGGGTACGAGCAGTACTTC.

This clone appeared a single time. This chain links TRBV6-4 with TRBJ2-1; a weak D match, TRBD2 (6 bases). This CDR3 comprises 15 residues. Germline V gene data show CDR1 as MRHNA and CDR2 as SNTAGT. Trimming took 0 bases from V and 7 from J, leaving 13 bases between them. The CDR3 DNA follows: TGTGCCAGCAGTGACTCAATCGGGGGTTTGAATGAGCAGTTCTTC. Its protein is CASSDSIGGLNEQFF.